The present T cell receptor beta chain was sequenced within a study of shared clonotypes between healthy human individuals (dated by TCRdb to 2018 to 2020). Regarding the study in general: A couple of women and a few men aged 18 to 49 years were included in the cohort. For each donor, CD4 naive and CD4 memory were each run on three plates, CD8 naive on two plates, and CD8 memory on one plate. Blood TCR repertoires of a handful of healthy adults were deeply sequenced to estimate repertoire size and the extent of clonotype sharing between individuals. Libraries were prepared and TCR repertoires were sequenced by different laboratories using diverse techniques, in order to increase sequencing depth and limit assay-specific biases. Each donor's leukapheresis produced roughly between roughly 0.85 and 9.5 billion PBMCs. Study-wide findings and limitations: Pairwise subsampling indicated that sequencing depth was expected to affect the degree of clonotype sharing among donors. Only blood was sampled, and tissue TCR repertoires likely differ from those in blood. Incomplete sequencing was indicated by rarefaction of sorted-subset datasets, despite the large sequencing depth. The small number of donors limited the genetic and exposure-history diversity represented. Naive subsets generally had larger estimated clonotype richness than memory subsets. Across a handful of donors, about 5.2% of naive CD4, approximately 4% of naive CD8, about 2% of memory CD4, and approximately 0.4% of memory CD8 clonotypes were shared. Compared with non-shared clonotypes, clonotypes shared by all four sorted-subset donors had higher generation probabilities.

Using the deep immunoSEQ assay, multiplex PCR amplified TCR CDR3 regions from genomic DNA. Extracted genomic DNA from each cell subset was distributed evenly across all wells of several immunoSEQ 96-well plates, and each plate was treated as a replicate. For sorted subsets, each replicate PCR was loaded with around 200 ng genomic DNA, equivalent to some 27,000 T cell genomes. The purified libraries were quantified using a Qubit 3.0 fluorometer, sized with a Bioanalyzer 2100, and then quantified again using the KAPA Library Quantification kit. Every immunoSEQ 96-well plate was sequenced on a dedicated single-read 150-cycle Illumina NextSeq 550 flow cell. On the authors' methods: Because the immunoSEQ output held only junctional sequences and lacked quality scores, the filtering could not match the filtering applied to full-length reads. To assign V/J genes and CDR3, sequences were annotated against IMGT germline references using PyIR, a Python wrapper for IgBLAST v1.9. Any read was removed if the V/J assignment was weak (E-value above 1e-6), the CDR3 was missing, or the read contained stop codons, out-of-frame junctions, or ambiguous translated residues. V3J clonotypes were defined by identical inferred V gene, J gene, and CDR3 amino acid sequence. Percentage overlap between repertoires was computed as shared unique clonotypes divided by the size of the smaller repertoire. Three approaches were used to assess repertoire richness: RTK rarefaction, the Chao1 estimator, and Recon v2.1 estimates of unobserved clonotypes. Generation probabilities were computed with OLGA for all TCRbeta clonotypes obtained by the gDNA method from four donors. Entries here come from immuneACCESS through TCRdb and include only in-frame sequences with V and J called. Some clones fail to appear in such tables; in the studies checked, an unresolved V gene covers under half of the shortfall, and the cause of the remainder is unknown. V, J and clone size reflect that table, while D and trimming were determined from the DNA. Across this sample there are more than 2 million clones, with about 94% seen only once. The ten most abundant clones make up 0.9% to 1.3% of the sample.

CD8 naive samples were CD45RO-negative cells positively selected for CCR7, giving a CD45RA+CCR7+ population that excluded TemRA cells. Donors were healthy HIV-negative adults with no recently reported acute infections or vaccinations. Every donor was a Caucasian adult residing in Nashville, Tennessee, USA. Blood was collected by leukapheresis, and PBMCs were isolated by Ficoll-Histopaque density gradient centrifugation and then cryopreserved in liquid nitrogen vapor phase. Analytical flow cytometry was used to check the purity and quantity of each magnetically sorted T cell population. Genomic DNA was isolated from every sorted fraction and measured by UV absorbance on a Nanodrop 2000c. The germline V gene sets CDR1 to SGDLS and CDR2 to YYNGEE. V is pared back by 0 bases and J by 1 base, with 4 bases lying between the germline termini. The CDR3 has 13 amino acids, counting the end cysteine and phenylalanine. Kept here is only the CDR3 DNA, which spans 39 bases and is read in frame from base 1.

There are a few counts of this clone. The antigen it recognizes is unknown. It has no much larger one-base neighbor in the sample; base qualities were not kept. Other DNA sequences in the same sample also yield this CDR3. Sequenced input: naive CD8+ T cells sorted from blood. The cell subset or site label corresponds to: CD45RA+CCR7+. This chain joins TRBV9 to TRBJ1-1; the D gene is not confidently resolved. This TCR derives from a man younger than 30 in good health. The CDR3 protein is CASSVVANTEAFF. In nucleotide form, the sequence is TGTGCCAGCAGCGTAGTCGCGAACACTGAAGCTTTCTTT.